The clone carrying this T cell receptor beta chain was detected only a few times. These data belong to a study of CD8+ T cells in alopecia areata. RNA was isolated and reverse transcribed to cDNA, the sequencing template. The protocol was immunoSEQ multiplex PCR, while the TCRdb copy is restricted to in-frame clones and leaves out a portion. The repertoire holds some 200,000 clones, approximately 56% seen once, with 3% to 3.5% in the top ten. Treatment indicated: oral pan-JAK inhibitor, 5-10 mg twice daily. This receptor was obtained from a human donor with alopecia areata. The material was CD4+ T cells sorted from blood, obtained at week 4, from a patient treated with tofacitinib.

The CDR3 spells CAWIPLGGAYEQYF. The DNA of the CDR3 is TGTGCCTGGATCCCCCTGGGGGGTGCCTACGAGCAGTACTTC. This chain links TRBV30 with TRBJ2-7; TRBD2 is a possible D gene (6 bases). The CDR3 has 14 amino acids. CDR1 is GTSNPN and CDR2 is SVGIG in the germline V gene (reference sequence). V was pared by 4 bases and J by 2 bases, with 15 bases between. Filled out from reference TRBV30 and TRBJ2-7, the complete variable domain reads SQTIHQWPATLVQPVGSPLSLECTVEGTSNPNLYWYRQAAGRGLQLLFYSVGIGQISSEVPQNLSASRPQDRQFILSSKKLLLSDSGFYLCAWIPLGGAYEQYFGPGTRLTVT.